This entry lists 17 T cell receptor beta chains sequenced from one sample in a study of post-analysis software for immune sequencing data. General study results and limits: TRBV5-6, TRBV5-1 and TRBV20-1 belonged to a set of about five TRBV segments that were more frequent in patients than controls.

The antigens these receptors bind are not known. Unique molecular identifiers were carried by the TCR beta cDNA libraries. Each CDR3 protein is one row after TCRdb ran MiXCR on the PCR reads. The sample includes 800,000 to 950,000 distinct CDR3 sequences, approximately 57% of them seen just once. Material for sequencing was blood. These receptors originate from a girl aged 5 to 17 with multiple sclerosis.

The gene calls are TRBV4-2 and TRBJ1-5; perhaps TRBD1 as D (5 bases). The V gene lost 1 base and the J gene lost 0 bases, with 13 bases spanning the gap. Germline loops: CDR1 LGHNA, CDR2 YNFKEQ. This CDR3 has 17 amino acids. The CDR3 DNA follows: TGTGCCAGCAGCCAAGGGGGCCGGACGGATAGCAATCAGCCCCAGCATTTT. This translates into CASSQGGRTDSNQPQHF.

The rearrangement joins TRBV29-1 to TRBJ2-4; no reliable D call. This CDR3 region has 12 residues. With 1 base removed from V and 10 bases from J, the gap between germline ends came to 11 bases. Germline V gene lookup returns CDR1 SQVTM and CDR2 ANQGSEA. The CDR3 loop is CSVEVGQPIQYF. CDR3 in DNA: TGCAGCGTTGAAGTTGGGCAGCCTATTCAGTACTTC.

The V and J genes are TRBV7-2 and TRBJ2-1; TRBD1 matches at 10 bases. The CDR3 consists of 17 residues. Trimming at V came to 3 bases and at J to 8 bases, leaving 13 bases not matched to a gene. The germline V gene has CDR1 SGHTA and CDR2 FQGNSA. The CDR3 DNA sequence: TGTGCCAGCAGCTTCCGTCCCGGAGCCGGGACAGGGGATGAGCAGTTCTTC. Amino acids: CASSFRPGAGTGDEQFF.

V usage is TRBV12-3 or TRBV12-4 and J usage is TRBJ2-5; D gene ambiguous. V dropped 1 base and J dropped 0 bases, with 9 bases sitting between them. CDR3 length equals 15 residues. In nucleotides, the CDR3 is TGTGCCAGCAGTTTAGAGTCCAGGTACCAAGAGACCCAGTACTTC. It is translated as CASSLESRYQETQYF.

J is TRBJ1-1 and V is TRBV5-1; 7 bases align to TRBD1. Losses at the gene ends were 0 bases for V and 7 bases for J; bases not matched to a gene: 3. The CDR3 spans 13 residues. Per the germline V gene, CDR1 is SGHRS and CDR2 is YFSETQ. CDR3 nucleotide sequence: TGCGCCAGCAGCTTGGGCCGGGACAGTGAAGCTTTCTTT. Protein sequence: CASSLGRDSEAFF.

This sequence joins TRBV9 and TRBJ2-3, with D possibly TRBD2 on 7 matching bases. Trimming stripped 0 bases from V and 2 bases from J, with 22 bases between. CDR1 is SGDLS, CDR2 YYNGEE, per germline. The CDR3 is 19 amino acids. The CDR3 region is CASSVATRIGGPSTDTQYF. As DNA, the CDR3 is TGTGCCAGCAGCGTAGCAACGAGGATCGGGGGGCCCTCCACAGATACGCAGTATTTT.

The chain uses TRBV12-3 or TRBV12-4 and TRBJ2-7, with D unresolved. The V end was cut by 3 bases, the J end by 1 base, with 13 bases between. This CDR3 is built from 15 residues. CDR3 sequence reads: CASSFRGAVSYEQYF. CDR3 DNA sequence: TGTGCCAGCAGTTTTCGCGGCGCGGTGTCCTACGAGCAGTACTTC.

This chain links TRBV29-1 with TRBJ2-5, with 12 bases matching TRBD2. The ends lost 6 bases at V and 10 bases at J; junction bases unmatched: 15. The CDR3 contains 15 residues. Germline assignment: CDR1 SQVTM and CDR2 ANQGSEA. The CDR3 region is CSVGSRTSGAQGQYF. In DNA, the CDR3 is TGCAGCGTGGGGAGTCGGACTAGCGGGGCCCAGGGCCAGTACTTC.

This clonotype turned up a few times. The genes are TRBV25-1 and TRBJ1-6; D unresolved. Between the trimmed V and J ends, which lost 6 bases and 0 bases, there was a span of 6 bases. The CDR3 sequence is 14 residues long. The V gene's germline CDR1 is MGHDK and CDR2 SYGVNS. CDR3 in DNA: TGTGCCAGCAGCCATAGCTCCTATAATTCACCCCTCCACTTT. It codes for CASSHSSYNSPLHF. Based on the CDR3 plus reference TRBV25-1 and TRBJ1-6, the full variable domain is EADIYQTPRYLVIGTGKKITLECSQTMGHDKMYWYQQDPGMELHLIHYSYGVNSTEKGDLSSESTVSRIRTEHFPLTLESARPSHTSQYLCASSHSSYNSPLHFGNGTRLTVT.

A remark on this clonotype: One end of the junction fails to match germline, which may point to a read error. The chain joins TRBV6-6 to TRBJ2-4, with D possibly TRBD2 on 6 matching bases. This CDR3 comprises 13 residues. Germline V gene data show CDR1 as MNHNY and CDR2 as SVGAGI (reference sequence). The CDR3 region is CTSSGTTSMKQYF. The CDR3 DNA sequence: TGTACCAGCAGTGGAACGACTAGTATGAAGCAGTACTTC.

This chain joins TRBV10-3 and TRBJ1-1; D remains ambiguous. The CDR3 totals 11 residues. CDR1 is ENHRY and CDR2 is SYGVKD in the germline V gene. Trimming took 2 bases from V and 10 from J, leaving 8 bases between them. The CDR3 DNA reads TGTGCCATCAGTGAGGGGGTGAGAGCTTTCTTT. Amino acids: CAISEGVRAFF.

The rearrangement links TRBV29-1 to TRBJ2-1; TRBD2 agrees at 11 bases. With the DNA end fitting TRBJ2-7 better, the J assignment may be wrong. Germline V gives CDR1 SQVTM, CDR2 ANQGSEA. The CDR3 extends over 18 amino acids. The CDR3 sequence is CSVAGTSGIGGSYNEQYF. In DNA, the CDR3 is TGCAGCGTGGCAGGGACTAGCGGAATTGGAGGGTCCTACAATGAGCAGTACTTC.

The chain recombines TRBV6-2 or TRBV6-3 with TRBJ2-1, with 9 nucleotides matching TRBD2. The V segment lost 6 bases and the J segment 6 bases; nucleotides outside the gene matches: 9. The CDR3 extends over 15 amino acids. CDR1 and CDR2 from the germline V gene are MNHEY and SVGEGT. The CDR3 is CASSLGRGGPNEQFF. DNA for the CDR3: TGTGCCAGCAGCTTAGGGCGGGGGGGCCCCAATGAGCAGTTCTTC.

The chain links TRBV5-1 to TRBJ2-1, with 11 bases fitting TRBD2. The CDR3 sequence is 16 residues long. J gave up 6 bases and V 4 bases, and 9 bases lay outside the gene matches. CDR1 is SGHRS, CDR2 YFSETQ, per germline. The DNA of the CDR3 is TGCGCCAGCAGCCCTGAACTAGCGGGAGTGGGCAATGAGCAGTTCTTC. It translates to CASSPELAGVGNEQFF.

This chain joins TRBV7-3 and TRBJ2-4; 7 bases align to TRBD1. The J call may be mistaken, given a closer DNA end match to TRBJ2-5. The CDR3 extends over 13 amino acids. CDR1 and CDR2 (germline): SGHTA, FQGTGA. For the CDR3, the DNA is TGTGCCAGCAGCGGTACAGGGGTGCAGACCCAGTACTTC. Its protein is CASSGTGVQTQYF.

This clonotype was seen more than once but under ten times. This chain connects TRBV7-2 to TRBJ2-3; D not resolved. The ends were cut back, 5 bases at V and 8 bases at J, with 14 bases in the middle. This CDR3 has 13 amino acids. Germline V gives CDR1 SGHTA, CDR2 FQGNSA. CDR3 nucleotide sequence: TGTGCCAGCAGCACGCACGGGTTTGGTACGCAGTATTTT. Encoded protein: CASSTHGFGTQYF.

The chain is built from TRBV20-1 and TRBJ2-7, with 14 bases matching TRBD2. Germline V CDR1 and CDR2: DFQATT, SNEGSKA (reference sequence). The CDR3 consists of 16 residues. V trimming: 3 bases; J trimming: 2 bases; junction bases outside the gene matches: 6. CDR3 nucleotides: TGCAGTGCTAGTGGGGGACTAGCGGGGGTCGCCTACGAGCAGTACTTC. Translated, it gives CSASGGLAGVAYEQYF.